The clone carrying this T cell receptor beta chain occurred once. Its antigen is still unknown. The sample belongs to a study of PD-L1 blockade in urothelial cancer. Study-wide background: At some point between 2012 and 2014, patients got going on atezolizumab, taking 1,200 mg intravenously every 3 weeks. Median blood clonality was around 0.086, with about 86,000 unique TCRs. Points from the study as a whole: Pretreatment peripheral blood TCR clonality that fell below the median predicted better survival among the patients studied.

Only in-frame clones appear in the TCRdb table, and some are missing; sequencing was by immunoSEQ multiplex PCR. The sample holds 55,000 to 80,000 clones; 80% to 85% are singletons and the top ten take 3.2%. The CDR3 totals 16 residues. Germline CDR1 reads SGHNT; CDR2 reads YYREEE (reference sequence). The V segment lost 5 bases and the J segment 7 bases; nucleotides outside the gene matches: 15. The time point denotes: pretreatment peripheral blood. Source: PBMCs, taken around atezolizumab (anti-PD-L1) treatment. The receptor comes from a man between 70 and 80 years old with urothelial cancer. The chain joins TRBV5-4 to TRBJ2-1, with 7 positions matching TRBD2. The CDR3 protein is CASSRSGGLGRNEQFF. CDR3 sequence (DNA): TGTGCCAGCAGTCGGAGCGGCGGACTAGGGCGGAATGAGCAGTTCTTC. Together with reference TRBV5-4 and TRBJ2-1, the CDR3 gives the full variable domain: ETGVTQSPTHLIKTRGQQVTLRCSSQSGHNTVSWYQQALGQGPQFIFQYYREEENGRGNFPPRFSGLQFPNYSSELNVNALELDDSALYLCASSRSGGLGRNEQFFGPGTRLTVL.